Listed below are T cell receptor beta chains from one sample, sequenced in a study of blood T cell repertoires in COVID-19. Repertoires were generated with immunoSEQ multiplex PCR, while TCRdb's copy carries only in-frame clones and drops some. The sample shows roughly 180,000 clones, approximately 90% of them seen only once. Sample: PBMCs or T cells enriched from blood (not recorded which). These receptor sequences come from a woman aged 30 to 39 who had recovered from COVID-19. Both conserved end residues are trimmed from each CDR3. Size tells how often a clone was seen (once, few, many) or the class of an expanded clone, and some rows leave it out.

clone_size: -
v_call: TRBV5-8
cdr3_aa: ASSLASTPYNSPLH

clone_size: -
v_call: TRBV6-2/TRBV6-3
cdr3_aa: ASSYDRDTYGYT

clone_size: -
v_call: TRBV4-3
cdr3_aa: ASSQVYSYSPLH

clone_size: -
v_call: TRBV2
cdr3_aa: ASRQGATNTEAF

clone_size: -
v_call: TRBV28
cdr3_aa: ASSPYMTGNTEAF

clone_size: -
v_call: TRBV5-8
cdr3_aa: ASSPRVSTTEAF

clone_size: -
v_call: TRBV11-2
cdr3_aa: ASSLDESGRAGEQY

clone_size: -
v_call: TRBV7-2
cdr3_aa: ASRGPGQGSYGYT

clone_size: -
v_call: TRBV9
cdr3_aa: ASSVEPSGRAISYNEQF

clone_size: -
v_call: TRBV29-1
cdr3_aa: SVGGQTSYEQY

clone_size: -
v_call: TRBV5-1
cdr3_aa: ASSLTGRGDTEAF

clone_size: once
v_call: TRBV28
cdr3_aa: ASTPPGYNEQF

clone_size: -
v_call: TRBV18
cdr3_aa: ASSPKRQNTEAF

clone_size: -
v_call: TRBV15
cdr3_aa: ATSHRTHGYGYT

clone_size: -
v_call: TRBV6-4
cdr3_aa: ASSDSSQGPNEKLF

clone_size: -
v_call: TRBV30
cdr3_aa: AWSGQNEQY

clone_size: -
v_call: TRBV18
cdr3_aa: ASSPAGNNSPLH

clone_size: -
v_call: TRBV5-1
cdr3_aa: ASSSGQGSGANVLT

clone_size: once
v_call: TRBV6-5
cdr3_aa: ASSNRQGRGYT

clone_size: -
v_call: TRBV24-1
cdr3_aa: ATSEYRGGGYT

clone_size: -
v_call: TRBV24-1
cdr3_aa: ATSHSLNYGYT

clone_size: -
v_call: TRBV6-2/TRBV6-3
cdr3_aa: ASSYGEAGNTGELF

clone_size: -
v_call: TRBV6-6
cdr3_aa: ASSYGQGAF